The 24 T cell receptor beta chains given below trace back to one sample, sequenced in a study of CDR3 diversity in severe acne. In TCRdb, the PCR reads were re-called with MiXCR into one record per CDR3 protein. The sample lists approximately 97,000 distinct CDR3 sequences; 51% were seen once. Material for sequencing was blood. These receptor sequences come from a male donor with acne.

There are many counts of this clonotype. This chain joins TRBV5-1 and TRBJ2-4; D ambiguous. The CDR3 has 14 residues. CDR1 and CDR2 (germline): SGHRS, YFSETQ. V lost 5 bases, J lost 0 bases, and 9 bases lay in between. The CDR3 spells CASSGVLAKNIQYF. The CDR3 region has the DNA TGCGCCAGCAGTGGGGTCCTAGCCAAAAACATTCAGTACTTC.

In this sample, this clonotype turned up many times. The gene calls are TRBV20-1 and TRBJ2-5; 7 positions agree with TRBD2. This CDR3 region has 13 residues. The J segment lost 3 bases and the V segment lost 1 base, leaving 2 bases of the junction unmatched. The germline V gene encodes CDR1 DFQATT and CDR2 SNEGSKA (reference sequence). CDR3 protein: CSARVLAEETQYF. The CDR3 nucleotides are TGCAGTGCTAGAGTCCTAGCGGAAGAGACCCAGTACTTC.

This clonotype was counted many times. The J gene is TRBJ2-7, the V gene TRBV6-5; D tentatively fits TRBD1 or TRBD2 (5 bases each). Trimming removed 5 bases at V and 2 bases at J, with 13 bases between. The germline V gene encodes CDR1 MNHEY and CDR2 SVGAGI. CDR3 length equals 14 residues. The CDR3 DNA is TGTGCCAGCAGTCCCAGGGAGTTTGCCTACGAGCAGTACGTC. Translating it yields CASSPREFAYEQYV.

About this clonotype: One base away lies a much larger clone, so this may be a sequencing read error. The genes are TRBV5-1 and TRBJ2-1, with D hard to call. Germline assignment: CDR1 SGHRS and CDR2 YFSETQ. The CDR3 extends over 12 amino acids. The CDR3, as DNA: TGCGCCAGCAGGATTTCTTACAATGAGCAGCTCTTC. It translates to CASRISYNEQLF.

This clonotype came up once. The V and J genes are TRBV7-2 and TRBJ2-3; TRBD1 agrees at 7 bases. The V and J ends lost 3 bases and 1 base, in that order; junction bases with no gene match: 10. Germline V gene data show CDR1 as SGHTA and CDR2 as FQGNSA. The CDR3 has 17 residues. CDR3 protein: CASSFDRDGTGTDTQYF. CDR3 nucleotides: TGTGCCAGCAGCTTTGACAGGGACGGGACCGGCACAGATACGCAGTATTTT.

In this sample, this clonotype turned up a few times. This sequence joins TRBV11-3 and TRBJ2-1, with 7 bases that match TRBD1. The ends lost 1 base at V and 2 bases at J; junction bases unmatched: 5. Germline CDR1 reads SGHNT; CDR2 reads YENEEA. The CDR3 runs to 16 residues. The CDR3 loop is CASSLGRGMTYNEQFF. The CDR3 DNA follows: TGTGCCAGCAGCTTAGGCAGGGGGATGACCTACAATGAGCAGTTCTTC.

The rearrangement joins TRBV5-5 to TRBJ1-2; 7 nucleotides line up with TRBD1. The CDR3 length is 16 residues. After removal of 4 bases from V and 1 base from J, the junction contained 10 bases not matched to a gene. Germline values: CDR1 SGHKS, CDR2 YYEKEE (reference sequence). The CDR3 protein is CASSASGTELNYGYTF. The CDR3 DNA reads TGTGCCAGCAGCGCCTCCGGGACAGAACTTAACTATGGCTACACCTTC.

The V gene is TRBV15, the J gene TRBJ1-1; D uncertain. Germline-derived CDR1 and CDR2 are LNHNV and YYDKDF (reference sequence). V was pared by 7 bases and J by 2 bases, with 8 bases between. This CDR3 has 12 amino acids. The DNA of the CDR3 is TGTGCCACCAAGGGTATCAACACTGAAGCTTTCTTT. Encoded protein: CATKGINTEAFF.

This clonotype ranks as medium-sized (0.01 to 0.1%). V usage is TRBV12-3 or TRBV12-4 and J usage is TRBJ2-7, with D uncertain. CDR3 size: 12 residues. Trimming removed 4 bases from V and 9 bases from J, with 13 bases in between. This CDR3 reads CASSSYWGLQYF. The CDR3 nucleotides are TGTGCCAGCAGTTCCTACTGGGGATTGCAGTACTTC.

The chain couples TRBV19 to TRBJ2-7; D might be TRBD2 (6 bases). The length of the CDR3 is 13 residues. V was trimmed by 5 bases and J by 2 bases, leaving 10 bases between them. Per the germline V gene, CDR1 is LNHDA and CDR2 is SQIVND (reference sequence). DNA of the CDR3: TGTGCCAGTAGTTGGGAGGCGACCTACGAGCAGTACTTC. This sequence encodes CASSWEATYEQYF.

This clonotype has at least ten counts. The gene calls are TRBV5-4 and TRBJ1-2; D perhaps matches TRBD1 (6 bases). There are 14 residues in the CDR3. CDR1 is SGHNT and CDR2 is YYREEE in the germline V gene (reference sequence). With 5 bases removed from V and 2 bases from J, the gap between germline ends came to 13 bases. CDR3 sequence (DNA): TGTGCCAGCAGGAGAACGGACAGAAACTATGGCTACACCTTC. It translates to CASRRTDRNYGYTF.

V usage is TRBV12-5 and J usage is TRBJ1-2, with 10 bases fitting TRBD1. V was pared by 3 bases and J by 3 bases, with 16 bases of the junction left unmatched. CDR1 is LGHNT, CDR2 FRNRAP, per germline. The CDR3 is 19 residues long. CDR3 sequence: CASGFGVKGGGQGYYGYTF. The CDR3 region has the DNA TGTGCTAGTGGTTTTGGTGTTAAGGGGGGGGGACAGGGGTACTATGGCTACACCTTC. The full variable domain, its missing parts supplied by reference TRBV12-5 and TRBJ1-2, is DARVTQTPRHKVTEMGQEVTMRCQPILGHNTVFWYRQTMMQGLELLAYFRNRAPLDDSGMPKDRFSAEMPDATLATLKIQPSEPRDSAVYFCASGFGVKGGGQGYYGYTFGSGTRLTVV.

This clonotype was counted at least ten times. This chain uses TRBV5-1 with TRBJ2-1, with 13 bases lining up with TRBD2. The CDR3 runs to 14 residues. The J segment lost 8 bases and the V segment lost 6 bases, leaving 5 bases of the junction unmatched. CDR1 is SGHRS and CDR2 is YFSETQ in the germline V gene. CDR3 sequence reads: CASMIGTSGDEQFF. The CDR3, as DNA: TGCGCCAGCATGATAGGGACTAGCGGGGATGAGCAGTTCTTC.

V and J are TRBV24-1 and TRBJ2-5; possible D gene TRBD1, 7 bases. The J call may be wrong; the DNA end is better matched by TRBJ2-1. This CDR3 is 14 amino acids long. Germline CDR1 is KGHDR and CDR2 is SFDVKD. CDR3 DNA sequence: TGTGCCACCAGTGCAGGGGGAGGAATAAGTGAGCAGTTCTTC. It yields the protein CATSAGGGISEQFF.

The rearrangement uses TRBV6-1 and TRBJ2-3; 7 nucleotides line up with TRBD2. Germline V gene data show CDR1 as MNHNS and CDR2 as SASEGT. The CDR3 has 17 amino acids. J lost 1 base, V lost 2 bases, and 9 bases had no gene match. The CDR3 loop reads CASSELLGSGGTDTQYF. In DNA, the CDR3 is TGTGCCAGCAGTGAACTATTGGGGAGCGGGGGCACAGATACGCAGTATTTT.

This clonotype came up a few times. The CDR3 nucleotides are TGTGCCAGCAGCACGCCGAGGGCCGACGAGCAGTACTTC. Protein product: CASSTPRADEQYF. The chain has TRBV7-9 and TRBJ2-7; weak D call: TRBD2 (5 bases). This CDR3 comprises 13 residues. The germline V gene encodes CDR1 SEHNR and CDR2 FQNEAQ (reference sequence). V was pared by 5 bases and J by 5 bases, with 13 bases between.

V gene TRBV7-2 combines with J gene TRBJ2-7, with 12 nucleotides matching TRBD1. In germline, CDR1 is SGHTA, CDR2 FQGNSA. There are 18 residues in the CDR3. Trimming cost V 5 bases and J 3 bases; bases outside gene matches: 14. The CDR3 region is CASSLGQGAESHYYEQYF. The CDR3 coding sequence is TGTGCCAGCAGCCTGGGACAGGGGGCGGAATCCCACTACTACGAGCAGTACTTC.

There are many counts of this clonotype. As DNA, the CDR3 is TGTGCCAGCAGACAGCTTGCCGGAACGAACACTGAAGCTTTCTTT. Translated: CASRQLAGTNTEAFF. The chain links TRBV6-1 to TRBJ1-1; D ambiguous. CDR1 and CDR2 (germline): MNHNS, SASEGT. V was clipped by 6 bases and J by 1 base, with 15 bases between them. The CDR3 spans 15 residues.

The rearrangement uses TRBV24-1 and TRBJ2-7; 11 bases are shared with TRBD2. The CDR3 sequence is 15 residues long. Germline V CDR1 and CDR2: KGHDR, SFDVKD. The V and J ends lost 4 bases and 5 bases, in that order; junction bases with no gene match: 6. The CDR3 is CATSDSTSGRNEQYF. CDR3 in DNA: TGTGCCACCAGTGACTCAACTAGCGGGAGAAACGAGCAGTACTTC.

For this clonotype: No conserved phenylalanine or tryptophan ends this CDR3, so it is likely a read error. The limits of the CDR3 on the DNA are not certain, so only TCRdb's listed CDR3 is given. V is TRBV2 and J is TRBJ2-1; the D call of TRBD2 is as the table states it, not checked on the DNA. Germline V gives CDR1 SNHLY, CDR2 FYNNEI. 17 amino acids form the CDR3, both terminal residues included. The chain's CDR3 is CASSELTSDSSYNEQTP.

This rearrangement joins TRBV10-3 to TRBJ2-3; D may match TRBD1 or TRBD2 (6 bases each). This CDR3 has 15 amino acids. The V gene lost 5 bases and the J gene lost 6 bases, with 18 bases spanning the gap. Looked up from germline, CDR1 is ENHRY and CDR2 is SYGVKD. The CDR3 DNA reads TGTGCCATCAGTCTAATGACAAGAGGGGGGGATACGCAGTATTTT. This sequence encodes CAISLMTRGGDTQYF.

This chain joins TRBV7-2 and TRBJ2-7; 9 bases fit TRBD2. CDR3 length: 16 amino acids. V was pared by 1 base and J by 2 bases, with 6 bases of the junction left unmatched. Looked up from germline, CDR1 is SGHTA and CDR2 is FQGNSA. CDR3 protein: CASSLGALAGTYEQYF. The CDR3 nucleotides read TGTGCCAGCAGCTTAGGGGCGCTAGCGGGAACCTACGAGCAGTACTTC.

This clonotype occurred a few times. The gene calls are TRBV5-5 and TRBJ1-4, with D unclear. V was cut by 0 bases and J by 2 bases, with 5 bases left in between. The CDR3 loop spans 14 amino acids. Germline CDR1 reads SGHKS; CDR2 reads YYEKEE (reference sequence). CDR3 bases: TGTGCCAGCAGCTTGGAGGGTACTAATGAAAAACTGTTTTTT. Its protein is CASSLEGTNEKLFF.

This clonotype was seen at least ten times. The chain couples TRBV3-1 to TRBJ2-7, with a tentative D call TRBD1 (6 bases). Per germline, CDR1 LGHDT and CDR2 YNNKEL (reference sequence). The CDR3 spans 13 residues. Trimming removed 6 bases from V and 1 base from J, with 10 bases in between. The CDR3 reads CASRGDISYEQYF. The CDR3, as DNA: TGTGCCAGCAGAGGGGACATTTCCTACGAGCAGTACTTC.